The T cell receptor beta chain described here comes from a study of cytomegalovirus exposure and HLA in healthy donors. Overall study context: Earlier work reported 100 million or so unique TCR beta sequences from about 180 million T cells. Study findings and constraints: Analysis was performed later, and it showed HLA-associated TCR beta chains to be more clonally expanded than equally common others. Differences between HLA loci emerged in a later analysis of TCR association rates, with DRB1 most and HLA-C fewest. Some TCR beta chains (around 180 of them) were listed as cytomegalovirus-associated.

CDR1 is SEHNR and CDR2 is FQNEAQ in the germline V gene (reference sequence). With V trimmed by 5 bases and J by 5 bases, 0 bases remained unmatched. CDR3 size: 13 residues. The PCR used 60 Vbeta and 13 Jbeta primers. The protocol was immunoSEQ multiplex PCR, while the TCRdb copy is restricted to in-frame clones and leaves out a portion. The sample consists of under 200,000 clones, about 78% of them appearing once. Comment on this clone: Its specificity is unknown.

The sequenced sample consisted of PBMCs. The rearrangement links TRBV7-9 to TRBJ2-2; 9 nucleotides agree with TRBD1. The TCR was taken from a man aged 35-49 years in good health and CMV-seronegative. The CDR3 DNA reads TGTGCCAGCAGCGGGACAGGGACCGGGGAGCTGTTTTTT. Its translation: CASSGTGTGELFF. Complete variable domain (other parts from reference TRBV7-9 and TRBJ2-2): DTGVSQNPRHKITKRGQNVTFRCDPISEHNRLYWYRQTLGQGPEFLTYFQNEAQLEKSRLLSDRFSAERPKGSFSTLEIQRTEQGDSAMYLCASSGTGTGELFFGEGSRLTVL.